What follows are 18 T cell receptor beta chains derived from one specimen sequenced in a study of early T cells in non-severe SARS-CoV-2 infection. One entry per CDR3 protein, called by TCRdb with MiXCR from the 5' RACE reads. The table shows more than 85,000 distinct CDR3 sequences, with roughly 17% occurring only once. The starting material was whole blood, obtained at baseline. These receptors came from an adult who was a healthcare worker with PCR-confirmed SARS-CoV-2 infection or an uninfected control (not recorded which).

The table lists this clonotype with a few counts. This chain links TRBV20-1 with TRBJ2-1; TRBD2 aligns across 7 bases. Per germline, CDR1 DFQATT and CDR2 SNEGSKA (reference sequence). The CDR3 is 16 residues long. V lost 0 bases and J lost 2; bases outside the gene matches: 7. The DNA of the CDR3 is TGCAGTGCTAGAGATGGCGGGAGAGGCACCTACAATGAGCAGTTCTTC. Translation: CSARDGGRGTYNEQFF.

The CDR3 DNA follows: TGTGCCAGCAGCCCCGGGTCAGTAATTAATGAAAAACTGTTTTTT. Amino acid sequence: CASSPGSVINEKLFF. This chain joins TRBV7-9 and TRBJ1-4; D is ambiguous. The germline CDR1 and CDR2 sequences are SEHNR and FQNEAQ (reference sequence). The CDR3 loop spans 15 amino acids. V lost 5 bases, J lost 4 bases, and 14 bases lay in between.

In its sample, this clonotype was seen a few times. The J gene is TRBJ2-6, the V gene TRBV6-5; perhaps TRBD2 as D (5 bases). Germline values: CDR1 MNHEY, CDR2 SVGAGI. This CDR3 spans 15 amino acids. V lost 6 bases to trimming and J lost 1 base, with 10 bases between them. The CDR3 DNA is TGTGCCAGCAGCCAGACTATTTCTGGGGCCAACGTCCTGACTTTC. This codes for CASSQTISGANVLTF.

This clonotype was recorded a few times. The V and J genes are TRBV18 and TRBJ2-7; TRBD2 agrees at 8 bases. The CDR3 extends over 12 amino acids. Trimming took 3 bases from V and 5 from J; bases not matched to a gene: 0. The germline V gene encodes CDR1 KGHSH and CDR2 LQKENI. The CDR3 coding sequence is TGTGCCAGCTCACCGGGACTAGACGAGCAGTACTTC. Its translation: CASSPGLDEQYF.

This clonotype turned up a few times. For the CDR3, the DNA is TGTGCCAGCAGCTTTCGACGGCCAGGGGGCAGGAATGAAAAACTGTTTTTT. Its protein product is CASSFRRPGGRNEKLFF. This chain joins TRBV14 and TRBJ1-4, with 8 bases matching TRBD1. V dropped 5 bases and J dropped 5; count of bases not matched to a gene: 13. This CDR3 is 17 amino acids long. CDR1 and CDR2 (germline): SGHDN, FVKESK.

This clonotype was seen just once. V and J are TRBV12-3 or TRBV12-4 and TRBJ1-2, with 9 positions matching TRBD1. CDR3 size: 13 residues. Trimming at V came to 6 bases and at J to 8 bases, leaving 7 bases not matched to a gene. The CDR3 DNA is TGTGCCAGCAGCCCGGGACAGGGTGAGGGCTACACCTTC. This gives the protein CASSPGQGEGYTF.

J is TRBJ2-2 and V is TRBV27; D is ambiguous. V lost 5 bases to trimming and J lost 3 bases, with 7 bases between them. This CDR3 spans 13 amino acids. Germline CDR1 is MNHEY and CDR2 is SMNVEV (reference sequence). CDR3 in DNA: TGTGCCAGCAGTCCCGACCACACCGGGGAGCTGTTTTTT. This codes for CASSPDHTGELFF.

V and J are TRBV20-1 and TRBJ1-2; D remains ambiguous. V was cut by 6 bases and J by 6 bases, with 23 bases left in between. Per germline, CDR1 DFQATT and CDR2 SNEGSKA (reference sequence). CDR3 length equals 15 residues. CDR3: CSAETTWATDDGYTF. Here the CDR3 DNA reads TGCAGTGCCGAAACCACGTGGGCCACCGACGATGGCTACACCTTC.

Note on this clonotype: Given the absence of the conserved phenylalanine or tryptophan at the CDR3 end, a read error is likely. The DNA is left out, because the CDR3 cannot be placed on it with certainty; the CDR3 is given as TCRdb lists it. The rearrangement uses TRBV20-1 and TRBJ2-1. Per the germline V gene, CDR1 is DFQATT and CDR2 is SNEGSKA (reference sequence). The CDR3 spans 8 amino acids, including both terminal residues. The CDR3 is CSANLSSL.

This clonotype was counted a few times. The rearrangement uses TRBV12-3 or TRBV12-4 and TRBJ2-4; possibly TRBD2 for D (6 bases). Trimming removed 5 bases from V and 6 bases from J, with 14 bases in between. The CDR3 has 14 amino acids. The CDR3 loop is CASSKDYRGNIQYF. DNA for the CDR3: TGTGCCAGCAGTAAGGACTACCGCGGAAACATTCAGTACTTC.

The rearrangement uses TRBV12-3 or TRBV12-4 and TRBJ2-1; D is unresolved. The CDR3 runs to 13 residues. V lost 3 bases to trimming and J lost 6 bases, with 9 bases between them. Here the CDR3 reads CASSFHVRNEQFF. For the CDR3, the DNA is TGTGCCAGCAGTTTTCATGTCCGCAATGAGCAGTTCTTC.

This clonotype came up a few times. The chain uses TRBV9 and TRBJ1-2; D is perhaps TRBD1 (5 bases). The CDR3 length is 14 residues. Deletions cut 2 bases from V and 4 bases from J, with 12 bases between. CDR1 SGDLS and CDR2 YYNGEE come from the germline V gene. CDR3 nucleotides: TGTGCCAGCAGCGTGGGCCCGACAGCCTATGGCTACACCTTC. Translated: CASSVGPTAYGYTF.

The chain carries TRBV15 and TRBJ1-5; 8 positions agree with TRBD1. Trimming at V came to 3 bases and at J to 6 bases, leaving 7 bases not matched to a gene. The length of the CDR3 is 15 residues. Germline CDR1 and CDR2: LNHNV and YYDKDF (reference sequence). For the CDR3, the DNA is TGTGCCACCAGCAGCCTTCAGGGGGCGAGTCAGCCCCAGCATTTT. Translating it yields CATSSLQGASQPQHF.

The chain has TRBV6-2 or TRBV6-3 and TRBJ2-5; 7 positions agree with TRBD1. J lost 4 bases, V lost 7 bases, and 6 bases had no gene match. The germline V gene has CDR1 MNHEY and CDR2 SVGEGT. The CDR3 runs 13 residues. The CDR3 region is CASNPTGRETQYF. The CDR3 region has the DNA TGTGCCAGCAACCCGACAGGGAGAGAGACCCAGTACTTC.

The rearrangement links TRBV10-1 to TRBJ2-1, with 11 bases matching TRBD1. The germline gives CDR1 WNHNN, CDR2 SYGVQD (reference sequence). The CDR3 runs to 16 residues. Trimming cost V 5 bases and J 2 bases; bases outside gene matches: 5. The CDR3: CASSPGQGGAYNEQFF. The DNA for the CDR3 is TGCGCCAGCAGTCCGGGACAGGGGGGGGCCTACAATGAGCAGTTCTTC.

There are many counts of this clonotype. This chain connects TRBV20-1 to TRBJ2-4, with 10 bases aligning to TRBD2. The trim removed 6 bases at V and 0 bases at J, leaving 17 bases unmatched. This CDR3 contains 19 residues. CDR1 is DFQATT and CDR2 is SNEGSKA in the germline V gene (reference sequence). This chain's CDR3 is CSAGVAGGSIVLAKNIQYF. The CDR3 nucleotides read TGCAGTGCGGGTGTAGCGGGAGGCTCGATCGTTCTAGCCAAAAACATTCAGTACTTC.

This clonotype was seen only a few times. This chain joins TRBV28 and TRBJ2-7; D tentatively reads TRBD1 or TRBD2 (5 bases each). Germline CDR1 is MDHEN and CDR2 is SYDVKM. This CDR3 contains 15 residues. Trimming stripped 3 bases from V and 2 bases from J, with 14 bases between. The CDR3 protein is CASSFLSGRAYEQYF. CDR3 in DNA: TGTGCCAGCAGTTTTCTCTCGGGACGGGCCTACGAGCAGTACTTC.

The chain carries TRBV20-1 and TRBJ2-7; 10 bases agree with TRBD1. The ends lost 4 bases at V and 5 bases at J; junction bases unmatched: 8. Germline CDR1 and CDR2: DFQATT and SNEGSKA (reference sequence). There are 14 residues in the CDR3. CDR3 nucleotide sequence: TGCAGTGCTATAGTCCGGGACAGGGGTCACGAGCAGTACTTC. It yields the protein CSAIVRDRGHEQYF.